This T cell receptor beta chain emerged from a study of blood T cell repertoires in COVID-19. Background on the study: Researchers got acute and convalescent COVID-19 samples from the United States, Italy and Spain. Nucleic acid was either cDNA or gDNA, and it came from T cells, B-cell-depleted T cells, or PBMCs.

Germline values: CDR1 KGHSH, CDR2 LQKENI. The CDR3 sequence is 12 residues long. V trimming: 6 bases; J trimming: 13 bases; junction bases outside the gene matches: 11. Methods used by the authors: Amplification with reference gene primers provided the estimates of nucleated cell counts. TCRdb keeps only in-frame clones here, not all; method: immunoSEQ multiplex PCR. For V, J and clone size, that table is used; D and trimming come from the DNA. Among roughly 280,000 clones listed, about nine tenths were seen once. The chain employs TRBV18 and TRBJ1-1; 7 positions agree with TRBD1. The specimen was peripheral blood. This sequence was found in a man between 35 and 55 years old with active or convalescent COVID-19. The CDR3 loop reads CASSQDRNWVFF. The CDR3 nucleotides are TGTGCCAGCTCCCAGGACAGGAACTGGGTTTTCTTT.